This is a list of T cell receptor beta chains from one sample in a study of blood T cell repertoires in COVID-19. Measured with immunoSEQ multiplex PCR; TCRdb has only the in-frame clones, and not every one. This sample carries about 28,000 clones, 88% of them seen once, and the ten largest clones take 7.9%. The sample comprised peripheral blood. These receptor sequences come from a man aged 55 to 69 with COVID-19, enrolled during active disease. Both conserved end residues are part of each CDR3. The D gene is left open where the match is weak. Some rows mark clone size as missing; the rest say once, few, many or name a class of expanded clone.

CDR3,DNA,size,length,D,V,J
CACLGASGTHEQYF,TGTGCCTGTTTGGGGGCTAGCGGGACCCACGAGCAGTACTTC,.,14,TRBD2,TRBV30,TRBJ2-7
CATRPGLAATDTQYF,TGTGCCACCAGACCGGGACTAGCGGCCACAGATACGCAGTATTTT,.,15,TRBD2,TRBV24-1,TRBJ2-3
CASSHPTGGGSNEQFF,TGTGCCAGCAGCCACCCGACAGGGGGAGGATCCAATGAGCAGTTCTTC,.,16,TRBD1,TRBV16,TRBJ2-1
CASSEGLAGAYEQYF,TGTGCCAGCAGCGAAGGACTAGCGGGAGCTTACGAGCAGTACTTC,.,15,TRBD2,TRBV11-2,TRBJ2-7
CASSPDRVGTEAFF,TGTGCCAGCTCACCTGACAGGGTGGGAACTGAAGCTTTCTTT,.,14,TRBD1,TRBV18,TRBJ1-1
CASSHDALGQGFVQNYGYTF,TGTGCCAGCAGCCACGACGCACTCGGACAGGGTTTCGTCCAAAACTATGGCTACACCTTC,.,20,TRBD1,TRBV28,TRBJ1-2
CASSLGRVTDTQYF,TGTGCCAGCAGCTTAGGGCGGGTCACAGATACGCAGTATTTT,.,14,.,TRBV5-5,TRBJ2-3
CASSPRGREETQYF,TGTGCCAGCAGCCCCCGGGGGAGGGAAGAGACCCAGTACTTC,.,14,TRBD2,TRBV5-4,TRBJ2-5
CASSGGQASLDGSLHF,TGTGCCAGCAGCGGGGGACAGGCCAGCCTGGATGGAAGCCTCCACTTT,few,16,TRBD1,TRBV5-5,TRBJ1-6
CASHRDRASGYTF,TGTGCCAGCCACCGGGACAGGGCTTCCGGCTACACCTTC,.,13,TRBD1,TRBV19,TRBJ1-2
CASSLGGMNTEAFF,TGTGCCAGCAGCTTGGGAGGGATGAACACTGAAGCTTTCTTT,.,14,.,TRBV5-4,TRBJ1-1
CASSSALENEQFF,TGCGCCAGCAGCTCCGCGTTGGAGAATGAGCAGTTCTTC,.,13,.,TRBV10-1,TRBJ2-1
CASSQDLEAGRETQYF,TGCGCCAGCAGCCAAGATCTGGAGGCGGGAAGAGAGACCCAGTACTTC,.,16,.,TRBV4-3,TRBJ2-5
CASSRGQGNEQFF,TGTGCCAGTAGTCGTGGTCAGGGGAATGAGCAGTTCTTC,.,13,.,TRBV19,TRBJ2-1
CASTGAFYSNQPQHF,TGTGCCAGTACAGGGGCCTTCTATAGCAATCAGCCCCAGCATTTT,.,15,.,TRBV19,TRBJ1-5
CASSPSHGPQHF,TGTGCCAGCAGTCCCTCTCACGGGCCCCAGCATTTT,.,12,.,TRBV12-3/TRBV12-4,TRBJ1-5